This T cell receptor beta chain stems from a study of CXCR3-negative and CXCR3-positive naive CD8 T cells. Study overall: Summed over all libraries, TRB reads came to about 130 million, with about 1.5 +/- 0.3 million per library.

About this clonotype itself: The target antigen is unknown.

Study findings and constraints: TRBV-TRBJ usage was similar across naive CXCR3 subsets but distinct in memory cells. Greater hydrophobicity was found in TRB CDR3s of CXCR3-positive naive cells than of CXCR3-negative naive cells. Naive subsets showed comparable surface CD5, and TCR interaction strength was also inferred from TRB CDR3 physicochemistry.

Germline values: CDR1 KGHDR, CDR2 SFDVKD. This CDR3 is 15 amino acids long. Among CD8+ T cells, naive ones were CD45RO-CCR7+CD27+CD95-. The authors prepared UMI-labeled TRB cDNA libraries by 5' RACE. TCRdb re-called the 5' RACE reads and catalogs CDR3 proteins one per entry, DNA excluded. This sample's table reports 120,000 to 150,000 distinct CDR3 sequences. The sequenced material came from naive CXCR3+ CD8+ T cells from blood. Regarding subset: CD45RO-CCR7+CD27+CD95- naive CD8+ T cells expressing CXCR3 (TNR3+). The J gene is TRBJ1-1, the V gene TRBV24-1; TCRdb calls TRBD1, which cannot be checked without DNA. This receptor was identified in a human donor in good health. Some clones in this sample may be carry-over from other donors' samples. CDR3 in amino acids: CATSDGQGMNTEAFF.